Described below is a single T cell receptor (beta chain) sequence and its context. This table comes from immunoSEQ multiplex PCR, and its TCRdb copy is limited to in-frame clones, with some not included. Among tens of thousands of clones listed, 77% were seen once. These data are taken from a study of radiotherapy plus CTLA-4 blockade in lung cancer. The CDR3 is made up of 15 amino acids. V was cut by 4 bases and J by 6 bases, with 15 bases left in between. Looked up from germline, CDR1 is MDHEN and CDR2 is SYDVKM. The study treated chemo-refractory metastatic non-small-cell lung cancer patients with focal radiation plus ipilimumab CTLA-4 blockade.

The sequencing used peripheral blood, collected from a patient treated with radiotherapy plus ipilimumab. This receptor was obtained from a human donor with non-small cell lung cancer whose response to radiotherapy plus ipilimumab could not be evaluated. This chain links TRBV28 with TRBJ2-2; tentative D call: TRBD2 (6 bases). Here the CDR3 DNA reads TGTGCCAGCAGTTATACTCCCGCGGGACCCGGGGAGCTGTTTTTT. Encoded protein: CASSYTPAGPGELFF.